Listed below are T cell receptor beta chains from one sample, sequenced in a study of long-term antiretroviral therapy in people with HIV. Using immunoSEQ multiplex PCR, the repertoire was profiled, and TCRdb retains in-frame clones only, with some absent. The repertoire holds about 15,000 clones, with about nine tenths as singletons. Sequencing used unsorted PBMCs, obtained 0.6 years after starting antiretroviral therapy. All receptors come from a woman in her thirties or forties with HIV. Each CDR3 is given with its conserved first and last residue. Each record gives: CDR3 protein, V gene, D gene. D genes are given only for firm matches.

CDR3: CASSPLLARSTEKLFF
V: TRBV18
D: NA

CDR3: CASRRPGGAESYNSPLHF
V: TRBV19
D: NA

CDR3: CASSLAGTGFYEQYF
V: TRBV5-1
D: TRBD1

CDR3: CASSIDRGREQYF
V: TRBV5-6
D: TRBD1

CDR3: CASSVAVGNYEQYF
V: TRBV9
D: NA

CDR3: CASSPEAGGLNTGELFF
V: TRBV4-3
D: NA

CDR3: CASSLNDGINQHF
V: TRBV7-2
D: NA

CDR3: CASSPQGQGSYEQYF
V: TRBV7-2
D: TRBD1

CDR3: CASSFTIDTEAFF
V: TRBV13
D: NA

CDR3: CASSPTTSGDSEQFF
V: TRBV18
D: TRBD2

CDR3: CASSLGTGGARGYTF
V: TRBV5-1
D: TRBD1

CDR3: CASSHRDRGSGEQFF
V: TRBV4-3
D: TRBD1

CDR3: CASSPGRRNTEAFF
V: TRBV4-2
D: NA

CDR3: CASSPPGQGNYGYTF
V: TRBV18
D: TRBD1

CDR3: CASSRRNTGQGDTDTQYF
V: TRBV7-6
D: TRBD1

CDR3: CASSLAGENSPLHF
V: TRBV5-1
D: NA

CDR3: CASSLVPSDRVNSPLHF
V: TRBV7-9
D: TRBD1

CDR3: CSGSSTDTQYF
V: TRBV20-1
D: NA

CDR3: CASRPTQGALAFF
V: TRBV6-6
D: TRBD1

CDR3: CAWSRGGPTEAFF
V: TRBV30
D: NA

CDR3: CASSEAYGGATGNTIYF
V: TRBV6-1
D: NA

CDR3: CASSGGLAWDEQFF
V: TRBV9
D: TRBD2

CDR3: CASSLGNGNTEAFF
V: TRBV5-6
D: NA